Below, one TCR beta chain is given with its context. The antigen remains unidentified. These data come from a study of post-analysis software for immune sequencing data. Looking at the study overall: Included courses were relapsing-remitting and secondary progressive multiple sclerosis; progressive-relapsing multiple sclerosis was also included. Study conclusions and caveats: Significantly decreased normalized Chao1 diversity was recorded for multiple sclerosis patients relative to controls. TRBV5-6, TRBV5-1 and TRBV20-1 belonged to a set of roughly 5 TRBV segments that were more frequent in patients than controls.

Germline values: CDR1 DFQATT, CDR2 SNEGSKA (reference sequence). Deletions cut 6 bases from V and 8 bases from J, with 19 bases between. The CDR3 has 13 residues. Presence of unique molecular identifiers characterized the TCR beta cDNA libraries. TCRdb analysed the PCR reads with MiXCR anew, one entry per CDR3 protein. Of 750,000 to 950,000 distinct CDR3 sequences in the sample, roughly 50% are singletons; the top ten hold around 4.5%. The receptor was derived from a girl aged 5-17 years with multiple sclerosis. This chain connects TRBV20-1 to TRBJ1-2; D gene uncertain. Sequencing was carried out using blood. DNA for the CDR3: TGCAGTGCCCTCTTACCCACAGCAGAGGGCTACACCTTC. Amino acid sequence: CSALLPTAEGYTF.